The sequence of this TCR beta chain was determined in a study of T cell responses to AZD1222 COVID-19 vaccine. Regarding this clone: Its antigen is not identified.

Second-dose recipients at about 4 or about 12 weeks were treated as one pooled group. Repertoires were generated with immunoSEQ multiplex PCR, while TCRdb's copy carries only in-frame clones and drops some. The sample has approximately 13,000 clones, around 80% seen once. The study, taken as a whole, reports: Vaccine-related CD4 TCRs covered spike, predominating at 160-218 and 743-854.

The CDR3 totals 15 residues. V shed 7 bases and J 0 bases; nucleotides not matched to a gene: 3. The V gene's germline CDR1 is MDHEN and CDR2 SYDVKM. This receptor was obtained from an adult who received the AZD1222 COVID-19 vaccine. The chain links TRBV28 to TRBJ2-5; 12 bases align to TRBD2. The source was peripheral blood, collected 28 days after the second AZD1222 dose. CDR3 in DNA: TGTGCCAGCACTGGACTAGCGGGATACCAAGAGACCCAGTACTTC. It is translated as CASTGLAGYQETQYF. The whole variable domain, remainder taken from reference TRBV28 and TRBJ2-5, is DVKVTQSSRYLVKRTGEKVFLECVQDMDHENMFWYRQDPGLGLRLIYFSYDVKMKEKGDIPEGYSVSREKKERFSLILESASTNQTSMYLCASTGLAGYQETQYFGPGTRLLVL.